What follows are 25 T cell receptor beta chains derived from one specimen sequenced in a study of cytomegalovirus exposure and HLA in healthy donors. PCR amplification relied on 60 Vbeta primers (plus 13 Jbeta primers). Sequenced by immunoSEQ multiplex PCR; TCRdb stores in-frame clones only, minus some. The sample holds just under 250,000 clones, 82% seen once. Source material: PBMCs. Every receptor here comes from a woman in her thirties or forties in good health and CMV-seropositive.

The rearrangement uses TRBV6-1 and TRBJ2-7; 11 bases are shared with TRBD2. With V trimmed by 1 base and J by 4 bases, 3 bases remained unmatched. The CDR3 contains 15 residues. Per the germline V gene, CDR1 is MNHNS and CDR2 is SASEGT. DNA for the CDR3: TGTGCCAGCAGTGAAGGGGGACTAGCGGCATACGAGCAGTACTTC. It encodes CASSEGGLAAYEQYF.

V and J are TRBV4-2 and TRBJ2-3, with TRBD2 matching over 7 bases. This CDR3 comprises 20 residues. V was clipped by 0 bases and J by 2 bases; unmatched bases: 17. CDR1 and CDR2 (germline): LGHNA, YNFKEQ. The CDR3 region has the DNA TGTGCCAGCAGCCAAGATTCCACCGGGAGGCGCTACTACCACACAGATACGCAGTATTTT. The encoded protein is CASSQDSTGRRYYHTDTQYF.

This clone was observed once. As DNA, the CDR3 is TGTGCCAGCAGCCTCTCAATTAGCGGGTTTTACCCCTACGAGCAGTACTTC. The encoded protein is CASSLSISGFYPYEQYF. J is TRBJ2-7 and V is TRBV14, with TRBD2 identical over 7 bases. The CDR3 spans 17 residues. The germline V gene has CDR1 SGHDN and CDR2 FVKESK. With V trimmed by 4 bases and J by 2 bases, 14 bases remained unmatched.

The rearrangement joins TRBV19 to TRBJ2-3; 12 bases align to TRBD2. The CDR3 is 17 amino acids. Germline lookup yields CDR1 LNHDA and CDR2 SQIVND (reference sequence). V shed 4 bases, J shed 0 bases, and the junction held 5 bases outside the gene matches. CDR3 residues: CASSTGTSGPSTDTQYF. The CDR3 DNA follows: TGTGCCAGTAGTACCGGGACTAGCGGGCCTAGCACAGATACGCAGTATTTT.

The rearrangement joins TRBV7-2 to TRBJ1-5, with a tentative D call TRBD1 (5 bases). The CDR3 extends over 15 amino acids. Germline V lookup: CDR1 SGHTA, CDR2 FQGNSA. V gave up 6 bases and J gave up 4 bases, with 16 bases separating them. The CDR3 is CASRSGLGGNQPQHF. CDR3 nucleotides: TGTGCCAGCAGGTCGGGGCTCGGGGGGAATCAGCCCCAGCATTTT.

The chain uses TRBV18 and TRBJ1-1, with a possible D match to TRBD1 (5 bases). CDR3 size: 16 residues. V lost 2 bases, J lost 4 bases, and 17 bases lay in between. Germline lookup yields CDR1 KGHSH and CDR2 LQKENI. CDR3 protein: CASSPYGARGGTEAFF. In nucleotides, the CDR3 is TGTGCCAGCTCACCATACGGGGCGCGGGGGGGCACTGAAGCTTTCTTT.

The chain uses TRBV11-3 and TRBJ2-7; 8 bases agree with TRBD1. There are 13 residues in the CDR3. Trimming removed 4 bases from V and 7 bases from J; junction bases left unmatched: 6. Germline loops: CDR1 SGHNT, CDR2 YENEEA. The CDR3 coding sequence is TGTGCCAGCAGCTCTGGACAGGGTTTAGAGCAGTACTTC. This encodes CASSSGQGLEQYF.

This chain joins TRBV7-9 and TRBJ2-7, with a weak D call TRBD1 (6 bases). Trimming shortened V by 1 base and J by 5 bases, and 15 bases separated the two germline ends. CDR1 SEHNR and CDR2 FQNEAQ come from the germline V gene (reference sequence). The CDR3 has 15 residues. The CDR3 region has the DNA TGTGCCAGCAGCTTAGTACAGGGAATATACGACGAGCAGTACTTC. Its protein product is CASSLVQGIYDEQYF. Supplemented by reference TRBV7-9 and TRBJ2-7, the full variable domain reads DTGVSQNPRHKITKRGQNVTFRCDPISEHNRLYWYRQTLGQGPEFLTYFQNEAQLEKSRLLSDRFSAERPKGSFSTLEIQRTEQGDSAMYLCASSLVQGIYDEQYFGPGTRLTVT.

In the case of this clone: Without the conserved terminal phenylalanine or tryptophan, this CDR3 likely stems from a read error. The J gene is TRBJ1-2, the V gene TRBV30; TRBD1 agrees at 7 bases. The CDR3 contains 13 residues. The V gene end was trimmed by 0 bases and the J gene end by 4 bases; junction bases not matched to a gene: 2. Germline V gene lookup returns CDR1 GTSNPN and CDR2 SVGIG (reference sequence). CDR3 loop: CAWSVDRVYGYTS. The CDR3 DNA sequence: TGTGCCTGGAGTGTCGACAGGGTCTATGGCTACACCTCC.

This chain connects TRBV28 to TRBJ1-2; 10 bases fit TRBD1. With V trimmed by 6 bases and J by 4 bases, 5 bases remained unmatched. The CDR3 length is 14 residues. The V gene's germline CDR1 is MDHEN and CDR2 SYDVKM. For the CDR3, the DNA is TGTGCCAGCAGGAGGACAGGGGGTAGCTATGGCTACACCTTC. Protein sequence: CASRRTGGSYGYTF.

The chain carries TRBV29-1 and TRBJ1-2, with 7 bases aligning to TRBD1. This CDR3 is built from 14 residues. The germline V gene has CDR1 SQVTM and CDR2 ANQGSEA. Losses at the gene ends were 3 bases for V and 1 base for J; bases not matched to a gene: 5. The CDR3 loop is CSVEKGAGNYGYTF. The CDR3 coding sequence is TGCAGCGTTGAGAAGGGGGCGGGTAACTATGGCTACACCTTC.

This clone was recorded only once. The chain uses TRBV7-2 and TRBJ2-7; TRBD1 might be the D (6 bases). The V end was cut by 1 base, the J end by 7 bases, with 17 bases between. The CDR3 is 15 residues long. The germline gives CDR1 SGHTA, CDR2 FQGNSA. The CDR3: CASSLVRDKAGEQYF. The CDR3 DNA follows: TGTGCCAGCAGCTTAGTCCGGGACAAGGCTGGAGAGCAGTACTTC.

The genes are TRBV28 and TRBJ2-1, with TRBD2 matching 7 bases. With V trimmed by 4 bases and J by 0 bases, 6 bases remained unmatched. The CDR3 is 16 residues long. Per germline, CDR1 MDHEN and CDR2 SYDVKM. CDR3 region: CASSSPGTNSYNEQFF. CDR3 DNA: TGTGCCAGCAGTTCACCCGGGACTAACTCCTACAATGAGCAGTTCTTC.

The rearrangement uses TRBV27 and TRBJ2-2; 9 bases agree with TRBD2. The CDR3 runs to 17 residues. V was pared by 6 bases and J by 7 bases, with 15 bases of the junction left unmatched. From germline, CDR1 is MNHEY and CDR2 SMNVEV (reference sequence). The CDR3 protein is CASRLHAGGKSLGELFF. DNA of the CDR3: TGTGCCAGCAGACTTCACGCGGGGGGGAAGTCGCTCGGGGAGCTGTTTTTT.

This clone has only one observation. The rearrangement uses TRBV11-3 and TRBJ1-1, with 7 nucleotides matching TRBD1. V was clipped by 2 bases and J by 3 bases; unmatched bases: 6. The CDR3 covers 15 residues. Germline assignment: CDR1 SGHNT and CDR2 YENEEA. This chain's CDR3 is CASSLRQGIHTEAFF. Written as DNA, the CDR3 is TGTGCCAGCAGCTTAAGACAGGGAATTCACACTGAAGCTTTCTTT. The variable domain in full, with the rest retrieved from reference TRBV11-3 and TRBJ1-1, is EAGVVQSPRYKIIEKKQPVAFWCNPISGHNTLYWYLQNLGQGPELLIRYENEEAVDDSQLPKDRFSAERLKGVDSTLKIQPAELGDSAVYLCASSLRQGIHTEAFFGQGTRLTVV.

V and J are TRBV7-3 and TRBJ2-3; D perhaps matches TRBD2 (5 bases). Germline V gene lookup returns CDR1 SGHTA and CDR2 FQGTGA. V was cut by 5 bases and J by 8 bases, with 14 bases left in between. CDR3 length equals 13 residues. Here the CDR3 reads CASSAGSMATQYF. The CDR3 bases are TGTGCCAGCAGCGCGGGTTCCATGGCTACGCAGTATTTT.

This chain joins TRBV6-4 and TRBJ2-2; D possibly corresponds to TRBD1 (5 bases). CDR3 length: 16 amino acids. Germline CDR1 is MRHNA and CDR2 is SNTAGT. Trimming cost V 3 bases and J 6 bases, with 17 bases left between them. The CDR3 DNA follows: TGTGCCAGCAGTGATTCAGGGAAGAGAATAGCCGGGGAGCTGTTTTTT. As protein: CASSDSGKRIAGELFF.

This rearrangement joins TRBV5-4 to TRBJ2-3; D gene uncertain. The CDR3 covers 14 residues. Looked up from germline, CDR1 is SGHNT and CDR2 is YYREEE (reference sequence). Trimming stripped 0 bases from V and 0 bases from J, with 5 bases between. CDR3 sequence: CASSLVSSTDTQYF. The CDR3 coding sequence is TGTGCCAGCAGCTTGGTGTCAAGCACAGATACGCAGTATTTT.

This chain joins TRBV30 and TRBJ2-5; D not certain. Germline V gene sequence: CDR1 GTSNPN, CDR2 SVGIG (reference sequence). V was trimmed by 2 bases and J by 2 bases, leaving 12 bases between them. The CDR3 is made up of 14 amino acids. In nucleotides, the CDR3 is TGTGCCTGGAGTTCCAGCGAGTCACAAGAGACCCAGTACTTC. This codes for CAWSSSESQETQYF.

This clone has only one observation. CDR3 DNA sequence: TGTGCTAGTGGTTTGGTATATGGGGCCCAAGAGACCCAGTACTTC. This codes for CASGLVYGAQETQYF. The chain couples TRBV12-5 to TRBJ2-5; TRBD1 might be the D (5 bases). CDR3 size: 15 residues. V lost 0 bases and J lost 1, with 9 bases in between. Germline V gene lookup returns CDR1 LGHNT and CDR2 FRNRAP.

The gene calls are TRBV7-6 and TRBJ2-3; 9 bases fit TRBD2. CDR1 is SGHVS and CDR2 is FNYEAQ in the germline V gene. After removal of 5 bases from V and 5 bases from J, the junction contained 5 bases not matched to a gene. The CDR3 runs 14 residues. The chain's CDR3 is CASSKRTSEDTQYF. The DNA of the CDR3 is TGTGCCAGCAGCAAACGGACTAGCGAAGATACGCAGTATTTT.

This clone was observed a handful of times. V gene TRBV19 combines with J gene TRBJ1-1; D remains unclear. V was cut by 0 bases and J by 8 bases, with 10 bases left in between. Germline CDR1 and CDR2: LNHDA and SQIVND (reference sequence). The CDR3 is made up of 13 amino acids. In DNA, the CDR3 is TGTGCCAGTAGTATAGAAGAGTTTACCGAAGCTTTCTTT. It is translated as CASSIEEFTEAFF. Full variable domain (rest looked up from reference TRBV19 and TRBJ1-1): DGGITQSPKYLFRKEGQNVTLSCEQNLNHDAMYWYRQDPGQGLRLIYYSQIVNDFQKGDIAEGYSVSREKKESFPLTVTSAQKNPTAFYLCASSIEEFTEAFFGQGTRLTVV.

The chain couples TRBV7-2 to TRBJ2-7; TRBD1 is a possible D gene (5 bases). CDR3 size: 13 residues. Trimming cost V 5 bases and J 6 bases, with 14 bases left between them. Germline V gene sequence: CDR1 SGHTA, CDR2 FQGNSA. The CDR3 spells CASSPPAGFEQYF. The CDR3 nucleotides are TGTGCCAGCAGCCCACCGGCAGGGTTCGAGCAGTACTTC.

The V and J genes are TRBV19 and TRBJ2-2; TRBD2 agrees at 10 bases. The V gene's germline CDR1 is LNHDA and CDR2 SQIVND (reference sequence). Losses at the gene ends were 4 bases for V and 7 bases for J; bases not matched to a gene: 21. The CDR3 has 20 amino acids. The CDR3 nucleotides are TGTGCCAGTAGTAGGCCCCCTATTTGGGTAGCGGGGGGCGCGGACGGGGAGCTGTTTTTT. It yields the protein CASSRPPIWVAGGADGELFF.

V is TRBV25-1 and J is TRBJ1-6; 9 bases are a match to TRBD1. V shed 4 bases, J shed 15 bases, and the junction held 7 bases outside the gene matches. Germline CDR1 MGHDK, CDR2 SYGVNS. The length of the CDR3 is 13 residues. CDR3: CASSVGTGPFLHF. The CDR3 region has the DNA TGTGCCAGCAGTGTCGGGACAGGGCCCTTCCTCCACTTT.